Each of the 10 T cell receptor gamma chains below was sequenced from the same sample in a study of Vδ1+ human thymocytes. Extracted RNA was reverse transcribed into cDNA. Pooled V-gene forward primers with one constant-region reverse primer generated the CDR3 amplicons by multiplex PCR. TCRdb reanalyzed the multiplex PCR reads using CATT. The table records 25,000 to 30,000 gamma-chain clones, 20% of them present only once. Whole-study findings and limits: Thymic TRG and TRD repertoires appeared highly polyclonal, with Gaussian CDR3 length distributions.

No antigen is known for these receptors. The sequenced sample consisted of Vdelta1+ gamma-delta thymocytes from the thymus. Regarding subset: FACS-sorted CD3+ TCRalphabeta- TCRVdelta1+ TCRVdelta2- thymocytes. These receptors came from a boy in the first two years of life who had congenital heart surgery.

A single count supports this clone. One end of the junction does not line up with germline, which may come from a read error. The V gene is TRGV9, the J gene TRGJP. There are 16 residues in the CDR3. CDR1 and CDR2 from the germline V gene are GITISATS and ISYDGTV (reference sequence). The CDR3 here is CALREVKELGKKIKVF. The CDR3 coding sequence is TGTGCCTTGCGGGAGGTTAAAGAGTTGGGCAAAAAAATCAAGGTATTT.

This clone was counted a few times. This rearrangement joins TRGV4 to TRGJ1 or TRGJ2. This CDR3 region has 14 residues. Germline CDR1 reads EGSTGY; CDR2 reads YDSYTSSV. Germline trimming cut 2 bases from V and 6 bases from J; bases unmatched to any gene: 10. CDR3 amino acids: CATWDERVCYKKLF. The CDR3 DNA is TGTGCCACCTGGGATGAGAGGGTGTGTTATAAGAAACTCTTT.

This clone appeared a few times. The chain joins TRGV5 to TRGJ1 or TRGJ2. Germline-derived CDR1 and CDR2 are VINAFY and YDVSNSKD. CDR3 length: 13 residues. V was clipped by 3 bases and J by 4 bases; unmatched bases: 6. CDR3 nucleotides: TGTGCCACCTGGGACTGCGCCTATTATAAGAAACTCTTT. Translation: CATWDCAYYKKLF.

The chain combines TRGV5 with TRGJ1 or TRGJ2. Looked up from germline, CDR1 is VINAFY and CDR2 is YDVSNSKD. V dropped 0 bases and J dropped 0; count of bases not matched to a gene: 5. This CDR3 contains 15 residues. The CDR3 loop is CATWDRPMNYYKKLF. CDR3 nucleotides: TGTGCCACCTGGGACAGGCCCATGAATTATTATAAGAAACTCTTT.

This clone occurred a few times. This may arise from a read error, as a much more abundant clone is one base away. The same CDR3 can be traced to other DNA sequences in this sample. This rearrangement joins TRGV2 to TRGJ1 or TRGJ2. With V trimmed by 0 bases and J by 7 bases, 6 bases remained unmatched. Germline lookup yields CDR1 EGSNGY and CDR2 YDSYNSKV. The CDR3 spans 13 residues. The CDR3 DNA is TGTGCCACCTGGGACGGGCTTTACTATAAGAAACTCTTT. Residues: CATWDGLYYKKLF.

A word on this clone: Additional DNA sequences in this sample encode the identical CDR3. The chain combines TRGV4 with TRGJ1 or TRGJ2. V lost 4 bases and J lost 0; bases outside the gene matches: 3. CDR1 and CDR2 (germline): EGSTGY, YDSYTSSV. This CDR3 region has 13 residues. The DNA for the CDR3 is TGTGCCACCTGGGAGGTGAATTATTATAAGAAACTCTTT. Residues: CATWEVNYYKKLF.

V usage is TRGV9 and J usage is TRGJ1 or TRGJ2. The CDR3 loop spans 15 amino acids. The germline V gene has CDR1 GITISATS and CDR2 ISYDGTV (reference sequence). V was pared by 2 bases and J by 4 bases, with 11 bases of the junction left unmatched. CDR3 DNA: TGTGCCTTGTGGGAGGGCGCCTTCTCCTATTATAAGAAACTCTTT. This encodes CALWEGAFSYYKKLF.

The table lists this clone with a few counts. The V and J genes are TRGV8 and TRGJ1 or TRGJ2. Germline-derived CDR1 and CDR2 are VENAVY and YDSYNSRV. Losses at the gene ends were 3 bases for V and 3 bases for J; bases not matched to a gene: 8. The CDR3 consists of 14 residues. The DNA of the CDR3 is TGTGCCACCTGGGATTTTCCCCGTTATTATAAGAAACTCTTT. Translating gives CATWDFPRYYKKLF.

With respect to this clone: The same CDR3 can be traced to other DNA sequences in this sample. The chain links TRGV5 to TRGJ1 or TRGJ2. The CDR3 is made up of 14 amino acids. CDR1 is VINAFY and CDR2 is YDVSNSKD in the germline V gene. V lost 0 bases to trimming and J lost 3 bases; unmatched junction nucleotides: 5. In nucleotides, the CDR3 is TGTGCCACCTGGGACAGGGCCTTTTATTATAAGAAACTCTTT. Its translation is CATWDRAFYYKKLF.

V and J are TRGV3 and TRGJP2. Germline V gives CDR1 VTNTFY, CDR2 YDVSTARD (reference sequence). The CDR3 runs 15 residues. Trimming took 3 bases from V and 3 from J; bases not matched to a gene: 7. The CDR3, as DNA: TGTGCCACCTGGGACTGTAATGGTAGTGATTGGATCAAGACGTTT. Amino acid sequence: CATWDCNGSDWIKTF.